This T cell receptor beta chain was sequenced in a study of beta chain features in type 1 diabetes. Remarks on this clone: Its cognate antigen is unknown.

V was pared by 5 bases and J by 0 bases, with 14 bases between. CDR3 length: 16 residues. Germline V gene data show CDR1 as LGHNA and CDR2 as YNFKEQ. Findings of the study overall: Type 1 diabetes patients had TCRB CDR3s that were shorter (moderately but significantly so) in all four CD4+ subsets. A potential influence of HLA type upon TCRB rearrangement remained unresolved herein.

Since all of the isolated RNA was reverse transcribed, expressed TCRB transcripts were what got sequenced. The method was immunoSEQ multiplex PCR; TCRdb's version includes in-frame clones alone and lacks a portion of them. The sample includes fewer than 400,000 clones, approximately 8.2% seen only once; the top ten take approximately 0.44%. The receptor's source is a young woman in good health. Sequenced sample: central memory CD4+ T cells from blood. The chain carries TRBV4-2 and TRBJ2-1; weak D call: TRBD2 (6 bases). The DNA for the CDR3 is TGTGCCAGCAGCAGAGCACTAGCTAGCTCCTACAATGAGCAGTTCTTC. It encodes CASSRALASSYNEQFF.